Below, 19 T cell receptor beta chains from the same sample are listed, as sequenced in a study of radiotherapy plus CTLA-4 blockade in lung cancer. The data were produced by immunoSEQ multiplex PCR, yet TCRdb's version contains in-frame clones alone and is incomplete. The table shows about 82,000 clones, with 60% to 80% occurring only once. Here the sequenced sample was peripheral blood, taken from a patient treated with radiotherapy plus ipilimumab. These receptors were obtained from a human donor with non-small cell lung cancer that progressed on radiotherapy plus ipilimumab.

This clone was observed a few times. CDR3 amino acids: CASSPGQGIYNEQFF. The CDR3 coding sequence is TGCGCCAGCAGCCCGGGACAGGGGATCTACAATGAGCAGTTCTTC. The chain has TRBV4-3 and TRBJ2-1; 10 bases fit TRBD1. CDR1 is LGHNA and CDR2 is YSLEER in the germline V gene. The CDR3 has 15 residues. V trimming: 4 bases; J trimming: 3 bases; junction bases outside the gene matches: 3.

The chain joins TRBV28 to TRBJ1-5; D ambiguous. Germline CDR1 MDHEN, CDR2 SYDVKM. V lost 10 bases and J 2 bases, leaving 9 bases between the germline ends. This CDR3 comprises 12 residues. The CDR3 spells CATVKGNQPQHF. The CDR3 DNA is TGTGCCACCGTAAAGGGCAATCAGCCCCAGCATTTT.

The chain recombines TRBV28 with TRBJ2-5; either TRBD1 or TRBD2 may fit D (5 bases each). CDR3 size: 15 residues. In germline, CDR1 is MDHEN, CDR2 SYDVKM. Between the trimmed V and J ends, which lost 5 bases and 0 bases, there was a span of 13 bases. CDR3 nucleotides: TGTGCCAGCAGTCTCCCCGGGACGTACCAAGAGACCCAGTACTTC. This codes for CASSLPGTYQETQYF.

The rearrangement joins TRBV7-3 to TRBJ2-3, with 8 positions matching TRBD1. The CDR3 extends over 17 amino acids. J gave up 0 bases and V 4 bases, and 9 bases lay outside the gene matches. Germline assignment: CDR1 SGHTA and CDR2 FQGTGA. The CDR3 region has the DNA TGTGCCAGCAGCTCTACACAGGGGGTCCCCAGCACAGATACGCAGTATTTT. It codes for CASSSTQGVPSTDTQYF.

The table lists this clone with a count of one. The chain combines TRBV9 with TRBJ2-1; tentatively, D is TRBD1 (6 bases). V dropped 0 bases and J dropped 6 bases, with 10 bases sitting between them. The CDR3 contains 14 residues. In germline, CDR1 is SGDLS, CDR2 YYNGEE. CDR3 bases: TGTGCCAGCAGCGTAGAGGGGGAAATCAATGAGCAGTTCTTC. Translating it yields CASSVEGEINEQFF.

The chain links TRBV18 to TRBJ2-3, with 8 positions matching TRBD2. CDR3 length equals 17 residues. V was clipped by 6 bases and J by 0 bases; unmatched bases: 11. Germline values: CDR1 KGHSH, CDR2 LQKENI. CDR3 sequence: CASSPFFSGISTDTQYF. The DNA for the CDR3 is TGTGCCAGCTCGCCCTTCTTTAGCGGGATTAGCACAGATACGCAGTATTTT.

This clone was picked up a small number of times. The chain carries TRBV11-2 and TRBJ1-3, with TRBD1 matching 7 bases. CDR3 size: 17 residues. CDR1 is SGHAT and CDR2 is FQNNGV in the germline V gene. The V segment lost 2 bases and the J segment 0 bases; nucleotides outside the gene matches: 7. CDR3 in amino acids: CASSLTTGESSGNTIYF. DNA of the CDR3: TGTGCCAGCAGCTTAACCACAGGGGAGAGCTCTGGAAACACCATATATTTT. Looking up the rest from reference TRBV11-2 and TRBJ1-3 gives the full variable domain: EAGVAQSPRYKIIEKRQSVAFWCNPISGHATLYWYQQILGQGPKLLIQFQNNGVVDDSQLPKDRFSAERLKGVDSTLKIQPAKLEDSAVYLCASSLTTGESSGNTIYFGEGSWLTVV.

The rearrangement links TRBV9 to TRBJ2-1; 10 bases are a match to TRBD1. Germline V lookup: CDR1 SGDLS, CDR2 YYNGEE. Germline trimming cut 3 bases from V and 5 bases from J; bases unmatched to any gene: 14. The CDR3 consists of 18 residues. The CDR3 nucleotides read TGTGCCAGCAGCGCCGGGACAGGGGTCCCCCCTTACGACAATGAGCAGTTCTTC. Translation gives CASSAGTGVPPYDNEQFF. Drawing the rest from reference TRBV9 and TRBJ2-1, the complete variable domain is DSGVTQTPKHLITATGQRVTLRCSPRSGDLSVYWYQQSLDQGLQFLIQYYNGEERAKGNILERFSAQQFPDLHSELNLSSLELGDSALYFCASSAGTGVPPYDNEQFFGPGTRLTVL.

The chain uses TRBV9 and TRBJ1-1, with TRBD1 as a possible D gene (6 bases). The germline V gene has CDR1 SGDLS and CDR2 YYNGEE. V was pared by 0 bases and J by 7 bases, with 16 bases between. This CDR3 region has 15 residues. As DNA, the CDR3 is TGTGCCAGCAGCGTAGGAGGGGGGATGGGGGTTGAAGCTTTCTTT. This gives the protein CASSVGGGMGVEAFF.

The chain joins TRBV7-9 to TRBJ1-1; maybe TRBD1 (5 bases). The CDR3 is made up of 15 amino acids. The germline V and J ends were trimmed by 6 bases and 6 bases, with 20 bases remaining between them. The germline V gene has CDR1 SEHNR and CDR2 FQNEAQ (reference sequence). CDR3 loop: CASSRITGQNPEAFF. CDR3 nucleotides: TGTGCCAGCAGTCGTATAACAGGACAAAACCCTGAAGCTTTCTTT.

The rearrangement joins TRBV7-2 to TRBJ1-3, with 7 bases matching TRBD1. CDR1 and CDR2 (germline): SGHTA, FQGNSA. The CDR3 sequence is 16 residues long. V lost 6 bases to trimming and J lost 2 bases; unmatched junction nucleotides: 10. The CDR3 is CASSSTGVPPGNTIYF. The CDR3 region has the DNA TGTGCCAGCAGTTCCACAGGGGTTCCCCCTGGAAACACCATATATTTT.

This rearrangement joins TRBV5-6 to TRBJ2-2; 10 nucleotides align to TRBD2. Germline trimming cut 2 bases from V and 1 base from J; bases unmatched to any gene: 5. CDR1 is SGHDT and CDR2 is YYEEEE in the germline V gene. This CDR3 comprises 17 residues. The CDR3 coding sequence is TGTGCCAGCAGCTTCCAAGGACTAGCGGAGAACACCGGGGAGCTGTTTTTT. Protein: CASSFQGLAENTGELFF.

This clone was counted only a few times. This chain uses TRBV4-3 with TRBJ1-2, with a tentative D call TRBD1 (6 bases). CDR1 LGHNA and CDR2 YSLEER come from the germline V gene. The CDR3 is 16 amino acids. Trimming took off 4 bases at V and 1 base at J, with 16 bases between the two ends. Written as DNA, the CDR3 is TGCGCCAGCAGCCTATCACAGGGTAGTGGTAACTATGGCTACACCTTC. Its translation is CASSLSQGSGNYGYTF.

The chain uses TRBV6-6 and TRBJ1-2, with D possibly matching TRBD1 (5 bases). The CDR3 totals 13 residues. V shed 0 bases and J shed 6 bases, with 8 bases lying between them. Germline V gene sequence: CDR1 MNHNY, CDR2 SVGAGI (reference sequence). The CDR3 region has the DNA TGTGCCAGCAGTTACTCCGCAGGGAATGGCTACACCTTC. Translation gives CASSYSAGNGYTF.

The DNA of the CDR3 is TGCAGCGTGGGGTTTGGGAGTCCCCCAGATACGCAGTATTTT. This encodes CSVGFGSPPDTQYF. The chain links TRBV29-1 to TRBJ2-3, with D perhaps TRBD2 (5 bases). The germline V and J ends were trimmed by 6 bases and 4 bases, with 17 bases remaining between them. The V gene's germline CDR1 is SQVTM and CDR2 ANQGSEA. This CDR3 comprises 14 residues.

The chain combines TRBV11-1 with TRBJ2-7; possibly TRBD2 for D (6 bases). Germline assignment: CDR1 SGHAT and CDR2 FQDESV (reference sequence). The CDR3 extends over 15 amino acids. The germline V and J ends were trimmed by 1 base and 4 bases, with 14 bases remaining between them. The CDR3 DNA is TGTGCCAGCAGCTTAGTTGGGCAGCGGGCGTACGAGCAGTACTTC. Its translation is CASSLVGQRAYEQYF.

The CDR3 reads CASSPSGTSGYEQYF. In nucleotides, the CDR3 is TGCGCCAGCAGCCCCTCCGGGACTAGCGGCTACGAGCAGTACTTC. The V and J genes are TRBV4-1 and TRBJ2-7, with 11 positions matching TRBD2. CDR1 and CDR2 from the germline V gene are MGHRA and YSYEKL. V lost 4 bases to trimming and J lost 3 bases; unmatched junction nucleotides: 5. The CDR3 covers 15 residues.

V is TRBV18 and J is TRBJ1-2; TRBD1 is a possible D gene (6 bases). This CDR3 comprises 15 residues. Trimming pared 5 bases from V and 7 bases from J, leaving 20 bases between. Germline values: CDR1 KGHSH, CDR2 LQKENI. CDR3 sequence (DNA): TGTGCCAGCTCATCCCAGCAAACAGGGATGGGTGGCTACACCTTC. This codes for CASSSQQTGMGGYTF.

V gene TRBV7-8 combines with J gene TRBJ2-5; 7 nucleotides agree with TRBD2. V lost 5 bases to trimming and J lost 5 bases; unmatched junction nucleotides: 11. Germline loops: CDR1 SGHVS, CDR2 FQNEAQ. The length of the CDR3 is 15 residues. CDR3 DNA sequence: TGTGCCAGCAGCCACCGGGGGGTTCAGGTGGAGACCCAGTACTTC. Translation gives CASSHRGVQVETQYF.